This T cell receptor (beta chain) was retrieved from a study of blood T cell repertoires in COVID-19 (dated by TCRdb to 2019 to 2021). Concerning the study at large: Samples covering the acute and convalescent phases of COVID-19 were provided by collaborators in the United States, Italy and Spain. Where available, HLA class I and class II types were taken from metadata supplied by the sample provider and were not determined by assay-based typing. The material from the prospective study consisted of cDNA or gDNA derived from T cells, B-cell-depleted T cells, or PBMCs. A de-identified subject ID, COVID-19 status, age in years and sex were almost always included in the sample metadata. The samples were drawn from two sources: the first 160 participants of the ongoing ImmuneRACE study, and 950 to 1,500 subjects contributed by 6 global collaborators. The repertoires were released in a freely available public database meant as a resource for research on the immune response to SARS-CoV-2. Subjects who had been exposed to COVID-19, were actively infected with it, or had recovered from it provided the deeply sampled blood TCRbeta repertoires that made up the dataset.

V was cut back by 1 base and J by 2 bases, leaving a gap of 10 bases between them. Inclusive of the bounding cysteine and phenylalanine, the CDR3 is 15 residues long. The sequence is cut down to CDR3 DNA, 45 bases in frame from base 1. CDR1 KGHDR and CDR2 SFDVKD were looked up in the germline V gene. Each collaborating institution followed its own protocols to collect whole blood in K2EDTA tubes. For TCRbeta analysis, collaborator samples were shipped as frozen whole blood, as isolated PBMCs, or as DNA extracted from either sample type. TCRbeta CDR3 regions were amplified from genomic DNA by means of the immunoSEQ Assay, a bias-controlled multiplex PCR. Processing in the source paper ran as follows. Nucleated cell counts per sample were estimated from amplification of reference gene primers within the assay. To quantify the absolute abundance of each unique TCRbeta CDR3 rearrangement, sequence reads were collapsed and filtered. For each sample, productive Simpson clonality was calculated by taking the square root of Simpson's diversity index across productive rearrangements. Not all clones reach the TCRdb copy of this immuneACCESS table, which keeps in-frame sequences only. Checked studies attribute under half of the gap to unresolved V genes and leave the rest unexplained. Clonal size and the V and J genes are those of that table, whereas D and trimming came from the DNA. Here the sample has nearly 35,000 clones; approximately 81% occur a single time. Approximately 15% of the sample is in the top ten clones.

Remarks on this clone: The specificity of this receptor is unknown. No much larger clonotype is one base removed from it; base qualities were not supplied.

What the study reported, not specific to this receptor: The amount of clinical and demographic metadata varied by source and participant and was provided uncurated.

This clonotype originated in a human donor with acute or convalescent COVID-19. The donor label of this sample is uncertain. The sequenced sample consisted of peripheral blood. The chain uses TRBV24-1 and TRBJ1-2; the D gene identity is not certain. The nucleotide sequence reads TGTGCCACCAGTGATTTAAAAGGAGCAAACTATGGCTACACCTTC. Protein translation: CATSDLKGANYGYTF.